This T cell receptor beta chain was sequenced for a study of post-analysis software for immune sequencing data. Findings and caveats of the study: Normalized Chao1 diversity was significantly lower in multiple sclerosis patients than in controls. Clustering by F measure revealed strong co-clustering among samples prepared together in one batch. When patients were compared with controls, roughly five TRBV segments were more frequent, TRBV5-6, TRBV5-1 and TRBV20-1 among them.

cDNA libraries of TCR beta carried unique molecular identifiers. TCRdb re-analysed the PCR reads in MiXCR, keeping a single row per CDR3 protein. This table holds 700,000 to 800,000 distinct CDR3 sequences, about 32% found once. Turning to this clonotype: Its antigen remains unknown.

Germline CDR1 is MNHEY and CDR2 is SVGAGI. Trimming took 5 bases from V and 3 from J, leaving 13 bases between them. The CDR3 extends over 14 amino acids. Sequences were obtained from blood. The J gene is TRBJ1-2, the V gene TRBV6-5, with D maybe TRBD1 (6 bases). This clonotype was sampled from a girl under 18 with multiple sclerosis. CDR3 DNA: TGTGCCAGCAGTCACAAACAGGGCTACTATGGCTACACCTTC. Protein product: CASSHKQGYYGYTF.